The 28 T cell receptor beta chains given below trace back to one sample, sequenced in a study of shared clonotypes between healthy human individuals. Here immunoSEQ multiplex PCR was the method, and the copy in TCRdb shows in-frame clones only, minus some. The sample holds some 1 million clones, roughly 75% seen once. Sequenced material: memory CD4+ T cells sorted from blood. Subset: CD45RA-negative fraction. The receptors derive from a man aged 18 to 29 in good health.

The V and J genes are TRBV11-2 and TRBJ1-3, with D possibly TRBD1 on 5 matching bases. The CDR3 sequence is 15 residues long. Germline V gene data show CDR1 as SGHAT and CDR2 as FQNNGV. V gave up 3 bases and J gave up 0 bases, with 9 bases separating them. The CDR3 spells CASSFRDHSGNTIYF. The CDR3 DNA reads TGTGCCAGCAGCTTCAGGGACCACTCTGGAAACACCATATATTTT.

This clone was observed a few times. This sequence joins TRBV5-6 and TRBJ1-6; D is unclear. Germline CDR1 and CDR2: SGHDT and YYEEEE. Trimming took off 2 bases at V and 9 bases at J, with 6 bases between the two ends. The length of the CDR3 is 12 residues. The CDR3 protein is CASSFDGSPLHF. The CDR3 bases are TGTGCCAGCAGCTTCGACGGTTCACCCCTCCACTTT.

The chain couples TRBV19 to TRBJ2-1; 11 nucleotides line up with TRBD2. The J segment lost 3 bases and the V segment lost 9 bases, leaving 7 bases of the junction unmatched. The CDR3 covers 15 residues. CDR1 and CDR2 from the germline V gene are LNHDA and SQIVND (reference sequence). The CDR3 DNA follows: TGTGCCAGCAGCCCAACTAGCGGGAGCTACAATGAGCAGTTCTTC. It encodes CASSPTSGSYNEQFF.

This rearrangement joins TRBV5-6 to TRBJ2-1, with TRBD1 matching 8 bases. V was pared by 2 bases and J by 5 bases, with 6 bases of the junction left unmatched. Germline V gives CDR1 SGHDT, CDR2 YYEEEE. CDR3 length equals 15 residues. This CDR3 is CASSFDRGSHNEQFF. The CDR3 DNA follows: TGTGCCAGCAGCTTTGACAGGGGATCCCACAATGAGCAGTTCTTC.

The chain couples TRBV2 to TRBJ1-2; D perhaps matches TRBD1 (6 bases). There are 14 residues in the CDR3. From germline, CDR1 is SNHLY and CDR2 FYNNEI. The ends were cut back, 4 bases at V and 8 bases at J, with 17 bases in the middle. CDR3 coding DNA: TGTGCCAGCAGTGTGCCCGGGACAAAAGGGGGCTACACCTTC. Protein: CASSVPGTKGGYTF.

The chain is built from TRBV5-6 and TRBJ2-7, with 7 bases fitting TRBD2. This CDR3 is built from 16 residues. CDR1 and CDR2 from the germline V gene are SGHDT and YYEEEE. The trim removed 3 bases at V and 5 bases at J, leaving 14 bases unmatched. The CDR3 DNA reads TGTGCCAGCAGCTGGGGGTTGGCGGGAGTTCGTAACGAGCAGTACTTC. Amino acids: CASSWGLAGVRNEQYF.

This clone was seen a few times. The rearrangement links TRBV28 to TRBJ1-4; D not certain. The V gene lost 8 bases and the J gene lost 5 bases, with 12 bases spanning the gap. This CDR3 is 13 amino acids long. The germline V gene has CDR1 MDHEN and CDR2 SYDVKM. For the CDR3, the DNA is TGTGCCAGCCGGGAACAAGCGAATGAAAAACTGTTTTTT. Its translation: CASREQANEKLFF. The full variable domain, its missing parts supplied by reference TRBV28 and TRBJ1-4, is DVKVTQSSRYLVKRTGEKVFLECVQDMDHENMFWYRQDPGLGLRLIYFSYDVKMKEKGDIPEGYSVSREKKERFSLILESASTNQTSMYLCASREQANEKLFFGSGTQLSVL.

The rearrangement links TRBV6-1 to TRBJ1-2; maybe TRBD1 (6 bases). The CDR3 is made up of 13 amino acids. The germline gives CDR1 MNHNS, CDR2 SASEGT. V lost 2 bases, J lost 7 bases, and 11 bases lay in between. The CDR3 loop reads CASSEKWGAGYTF. As DNA, the CDR3 is TGTGCCAGCAGTGAAAAATGGGGGGCTGGCTACACCTTC.

This clone has just one count. The chain carries TRBV28 and TRBJ1-2; TRBD1 matches at 9 bases. The CDR3 is 17 amino acids. Trimming at V came to 3 bases and at J to 3 bases, leaving 11 bases not matched to a gene. CDR1 and CDR2 (germline): MDHEN, SYDVKM. The CDR3 here is CASSLVGQGIVDYGYTF. The CDR3 DNA follows: TGTGCCAGCAGTTTGGTCGGACAGGGGATAGTTGACTATGGCTACACCTTC.

As to this clone: The likely explanation is a read error, given a far larger clone one base away. This chain connects TRBV19 to TRBJ1-5; D is unclear. Trimming left V 9 bases short and J 1 base short, with 10 bases between. The CDR3 length is 13 residues. Germline V gives CDR1 LNHDA, CDR2 SQIVND (reference sequence). This chain's CDR3 is CASRGGSNQPQHF. The DNA for the CDR3 is TGTGCCAGCAGAGGAGGAAGCAATCAGCCCCAGCATTTT.

Concerning this clone: Other DNA variants within this sample encode the same CDR3. The V gene is TRBV9, the J gene TRBJ2-5; no reliable D call. The CDR3 extends over 14 amino acids. V dropped 0 bases and J dropped 4 bases, with 10 bases sitting between them. Germline lookup yields CDR1 SGDLS and CDR2 YYNGEE. Here the CDR3 reads CASSVGVGRETQYF. CDR3 DNA sequence: TGTGCCAGCAGCGTAGGAGTAGGGCGAGAGACCCAGTACTTC.

In DNA, the CDR3 is TGCGCCAGCAGCTTTTCCGGGACTAGGGGAGAGACCCAGTACTTC. As protein: CASSFSGTRGETQYF. The chain links TRBV5-1 to TRBJ2-5; 8 nucleotides align to TRBD2. From germline, CDR1 is SGHRS and CDR2 YFSETQ. The CDR3 sequence is 15 residues long. With V trimmed by 2 bases and J by 4 bases, 7 bases remained unmatched. Full variable domain (outside the CDR3, taken from reference TRBV5-1 and TRBJ2-5): KAGVTQTPRYLIKTRGQQVTLSCSPISGHRSVSWYQQTPGQGLQFLFEYFSETQRNKGNFPGRFSGRQFSNSRSEMNVSTLELGDSALYLCASSFSGTRGETQYFGPGTRLLVL.

The chain uses TRBV7-3 and TRBJ2-1; unclear D gene. The CDR3 extends over 11 amino acids. Germline assignment: CDR1 SGHTA and CDR2 FQGTGA. V lost 2 bases and J 6 bases, leaving 2 bases between the germline ends. CDR3: CASSLPNEQFF. The CDR3 DNA reads TGTGCCAGCAGCTTACCCAATGAGCAGTTCTTC. The whole variable domain, filled in from reference TRBV7-3 and TRBJ2-1, reads GAGVSQTPSNKVTEKGKYVELRCDPISGHTALYWYRQSLGQGPEFLIYFQGTGAADDSGLPNDRFFAVRPEGSVSTLKIQRTERGDSAVYLCASSLPNEQFFGPGTRLTVL.

The chain employs TRBV9 and TRBJ1-2; D not resolved. V was trimmed by 5 bases and J by 6 bases, leaving 11 bases between them. CDR1 and CDR2 (germline): SGDLS, YYNGEE. The CDR3 totals 12 residues. In nucleotides, the CDR3 is TGTGCCAGCAGTTTCGGAGCGGATGGCTACACCTTC. Protein sequence: CASSFGADGYTF.

This chain joins TRBV19 and TRBJ2-7, with D tentatively TRBD2 (5 bases). CDR3 size: 15 residues. Germline CDR1 reads LNHDA; CDR2 reads SQIVND (reference sequence). The V end was cut by 5 bases, the J end by 3 bases, with 17 bases between. CDR3 amino acids: CASSPGGGGGYEQYF. In DNA form, the CDR3 reads TGTGCCAGTAGTCCCGGAGGAGGAGGAGGCTACGAGCAGTACTTC.

V usage is TRBV4-2 and J usage is TRBJ2-1; the D gene could be TRBD1 or TRBD2 (7 bases each). The CDR3 contains 16 residues. Trimming left V 4 bases short and J 7 bases short, with 20 bases between. Per the germline V gene, CDR1 is LGHNA and CDR2 is YNFKEQ. The CDR3 DNA reads as TGTGCCAGCAGCCTAAAGTCCCAGGGGGGGAGGAATGAGCAGTTCTTC. This codes for CASSLKSQGGRNEQFF.

The chain has TRBV19 and TRBJ1-2; no definite D call. Per germline, CDR1 LNHDA and CDR2 SQIVND (reference sequence). The V end was cut by 7 bases, the J end by 6 bases, with 15 bases between. CDR3 length: 13 residues. The CDR3, as DNA: TGTGCCAGTAATAAGGCGAAGGGTCATGGCTACACCTTC. Protein product: CASNKAKGHGYTF.

The chain joins TRBV5-4 to TRBJ1-1, with D possibly being TRBD1 (6 bases). With 3 bases removed from V and 1 base from J, the gap between germline ends came to 13 bases. This CDR3 comprises 15 residues. The germline gives CDR1 SGHNT, CDR2 YYREEE (reference sequence). CDR3 region: CASSSTTGRNTEAFF. The CDR3, as DNA: TGTGCCAGCAGCTCGACCACAGGGAGGAACACTGAAGCTTTCTTT.

This clone has only one observation. The chain is built from TRBV2 and TRBJ2-7; 9 bases agree with TRBD2. This CDR3 region has 14 residues. V lost 5 bases, J lost 3 bases, and 5 bases stayed unmatched. In germline, CDR1 is SNHLY, CDR2 FYNNEI. Written as DNA, the CDR3 is TGTGCCAGCAGTTTCGGGACTAGCCTCTACGAGCAGTACTTC. Translated: CASSFGTSLYEQYF.

To note about this clone: The sample has other DNA sequences that encode this CDR3 too. J is TRBJ2-5 and V is TRBV25-1; D assignment may be TRBD1 or TRBD2 (5 bases each). CDR3 length equals 10 residues. Germline CDR1 and CDR2: MGHDK and SYGVNS. V lost 10 bases, J lost 4 bases, and 7 bases lay in between. The CDR3 DNA is TGTGCCACAGGGAGAGAGACCCAGTACTTC. Protein sequence: CATGRETQYF.

The V call is TRBV5-1, the J call TRBJ2-4, with 7 nucleotides matching TRBD1. CDR3 length: 14 residues. Germline trimming cut 5 bases from V and 5 bases from J; bases unmatched to any gene: 7. Germline CDR1 and CDR2: SGHRS and YFSETQ. This chain's CDR3 is CASRPTGAQNIQYF. DNA for the CDR3: TGCGCCAGCAGGCCCACAGGGGCCCAAAACATTCAGTACTTC.

The rearrangement links TRBV5-1 to TRBJ1-2; 9 bases agree with TRBD1. Germline trimming cut 4 bases from V and 7 bases from J; bases unmatched to any gene: 14. From germline, CDR1 is SGHRS and CDR2 YFSETQ. The CDR3 is 16 residues long. Here the CDR3 reads CASSLWTGQGGGGYTF. DNA for the CDR3: TGCGCCAGCAGCCTATGGACGGGACAGGGAGGTGGTGGCTACACCTTC.

J is TRBJ1-1 and V is TRBV29-1; a weak D match, TRBD1 (6 bases). Germline values: CDR1 SQVTM, CDR2 ANQGSEA. Between the trimmed V and J ends, which lost 8 bases and 5 bases, there was a span of 15 bases. This CDR3 region has 12 residues. In DNA, the CDR3 is TGCAGCACCTCCCATCAGGGGACTGAAGCTTTCTTT. Protein: CSTSHQGTEAFF.

CDR3 in DNA: TGTGCCAGCAGCCCGACTAGCGGGGGGGCCCATGAGCAGTTCTTC. Encoded protein: CASSPTSGGAHEQFF. V gene TRBV7-9 combines with J gene TRBJ2-1; 14 bases agree with TRBD2. V was clipped by 5 bases and J by 8 bases; unmatched bases: 5. This CDR3 spans 15 amino acids. Per germline, CDR1 SEHNR and CDR2 FQNEAQ (reference sequence).

The chain recombines TRBV2 with TRBJ2-7; D unclear. This CDR3 has 11 amino acids. Germline-derived CDR1 and CDR2 are SNHLY and FYNNEI. V dropped 5 bases and J dropped 3 bases, with 5 bases sitting between them. CDR3 nucleotides: TGTGCCAGCAGTATAAACTACGAGCAGTACTTC. This sequence encodes CASSINYEQYF. The entire variable domain, with the rest obtained from reference TRBV2 and TRBJ2-7, is as follows: EPEVTQTPSHQVTQMGQEVILRCVPISNHLYFYWYRQILGQKVEFLVSFYNNEISEKSEIFDDQFSVERPDGSNFTLKIRSTKLEDSAMYFCASSINYEQYFGPGTRLTVT.

Concerning this clone: Other DNA sequences in this sample translate to the same CDR3. This chain uses TRBV5-1 with TRBJ2-5, with D possibly called TRBD1 or TRBD2 (5 bases each). Germline V gene sequence: CDR1 SGHRS, CDR2 YFSETQ. CDR3 length: 13 amino acids. V was cut by 2 bases and J by 3 bases, with 8 bases left in between. In nucleotides, the CDR3 is TGCGCCAGCAGCTTAAGGGGAGAAGAGACCCAGTACTTC. Translating gives CASSLRGEETQYF.

The gene calls are TRBV28 and TRBJ2-5; 7 bases align to TRBD2. The germline V gene has CDR1 MDHEN and CDR2 SYDVKM. With 9 bases clipped from V and 11 bases from J, the junction kept 15 bases outside the gene matches. CDR3 length equals 13 residues. CDR3 loop: CASSSGGRGEQYF. The CDR3 region has the DNA TGTGCCAGTTCGTCGGGGGGTAGAGGGGAGCAGTACTTC.

The chain couples TRBV19 to TRBJ2-5; D is undetermined. Trimming stripped 2 bases from V and 4 bases from J, with 5 bases between. The CDR3 is made up of 12 amino acids. Per the germline V gene, CDR1 is LNHDA and CDR2 is SQIVND (reference sequence). The CDR3 loop is CASSIMGETQYF. The CDR3 nucleotides read TGTGCCAGTAGTATAATGGGAGAGACCCAGTACTTC.